Listed below are T cell receptor beta chains from one sample, sequenced in a study of blood T cell repertoires in COVID-19. Sequencing used immunoSEQ multiplex PCR; TCRdb keeps in-frame clones, though not all of them. The repertoire includes fewer than 200,000 clones, approximately 82% of them detected once, and around 4.8% sits in the top ten. Sequencing was performed on PBMCs or T cells enriched from blood (not recorded which). Receptor source: a woman between 45 and 65 years old who had recovered from COVID-19. Both conserved end residues are part of each CDR3. The order of the fields is D gene, clone size, V gene, J gene, CDR3 DNA, CDR3 protein. D genes are given only for firm matches. For some rows the clone size is stated as once, few or many, or as a class when expanded; others skip it.

>-|few|TRBV6-2/TRBV6-3|TRBJ2-4
TGTGCCAGCAGCGGAAGGGGTGACATTCAGTACTTC
CASSGRGDIQYF
>TRBD1|-|TRBV3-1/TRBV3-2|TRBJ1-1
TGTGCCAGCAGCCCCGGGACAGGGTGGAGGGCTTTCTTT
CASSPGTGWRAFF
>TRBD1|-|TRBV4-1|TRBJ1-2
TGCGCCAGCAGCCTCGGGACAGGGGTCGTGGGCTACACCTTC
CASSLGTGVVGYTF
>TRBD1|-|TRBV27|TRBJ1-2
TGTGCCAGCAGTTCCCTACAGGGGGTCTATGGCTACACCTTC
CASSSLQGVYGYTF
>TRBD1|-|TRBV7-9|TRBJ2-4
TGTGCCAGCACCCCGACAGGGTTGATGAACATTCAGTACTTC
CASTPTGLMNIQYF
>-|-|TRBV27|TRBJ1-3
TGTGCCAGCAGTTTAACGGGACATGGATTCTCTGGAAACACCATATATTTT
CASSLTGHGFSGNTIYF
>TRBD1|-|TRBV28|TRBJ1-4
TGTGCCAGCAGCCCCGCGGGGGACAGGGGGGAAAAACTGTTTTTT
CASSPAGDRGEKLFF
>TRBD1|-|TRBV15|TRBJ1-1
TGTGCCACCAGCAGGGGCAGGGGGCTCAACACTGAAGCTTTCTTT
CATSRGRGLNTEAFF
>-|-|TRBV28|TRBJ2-3
TGTGCCAGCAGTTTAACGGGGAGCACAGATACGCAGTATTTT
CASSLTGSTDTQYF
>-|-|TRBV9|TRBJ1-6
TGTGCCAGCAGCATATCCGGGACACAGGTTTCACCCCTCCACTTT
CASSISGTQVSPLHF
>-|-|TRBV2|TRBJ1-2
TGTGCCAGCACTGGACAGTCCTATGGCTACACCTTC
CASTGQSYGYTF
>-|-|TRBV19|TRBJ1-5
TGTGCCAGTAGTATGGGGGGTCGTAAGCCCCAGCATTTT
CASSMGGRKPQHF
>-|-|TRBV12-3/TRBV12-4|TRBJ2-1
TGTGCCAGCAGTTTTTTCGATGAGCAGTTCTTC
CASSFFDEQFF
>TRBD1|few|TRBV7-2|TRBJ2-1
TGTGCCAGCAGCTCCAACAGGGGAACCTACAATGAGCAGTTCTTC
CASSSNRGTYNEQFF
>TRBD1|many|TRBV9|TRBJ1-3
TGTGCCAGCAGCGTTGGGGACAGGGGGCGAGTTGTTGGAAACACCATATATTTT
CASSVGDRGRVVGNTIYF
>-|-|TRBV11-2|TRBJ1-1
TGTGCCAGCAGCTTACACCCGCGGCCGGGCCCCGAGGGTGATGAAGCTTTCTTT
CASSLHPRPGPEGDEAFF
>-|-|TRBV11-3|TRBJ1-1
TGTGCCAGCAGCTTAGGTCCTGGGGAGGCTTTCTTT
CASSLGPGEAFF
>TRBD2|-|TRBV28|TRBJ2-2
TGTGCCAGCAGTTTATCGCCCGTAGCGGGGTTAAGCGGGGAGCTGTTTTTT
CASSLSPVAGLSGELFF
>TRBD1|-|TRBV7-3|TRBJ2-2
TGTGCCAGCAGCCGTACAGGGGGGACCGGGGAGCTGTTTTTT
CASSRTGGTGELFF
>-|-|TRBV24-1|TRBJ1-5
TGTGCCGCCGGGGGGGACTCCGGACGTCAGCCCCAGCATTTT
CAAGGDSGRQPQHF
>-|-|TRBV9|TRBJ1-3
TGTGCCAGCAGCGTAGACGAGTCGGGAAACACCATATATTTT
CASSVDESGNTIYF
>TRBD2|-|TRBV9|TRBJ2-5
TGTGCCAGCAGCGTAGGGCTAGCGGGGAAAGAGACCCAGTACTTC
CASSVGLAGKETQYF
>TRBD1|-|TRBV29-1|TRBJ1-6
TGCAGCGTTGACGAGTGGACAGGGGATAATTCACCCCTCCACTTT
CSVDEWTGDNSPLHF
>-|-|TRBV27|TRBJ1-3
TGTGCCAGCAGGCGGGGCCACTCTGGAAACACCATATATTTT
CASRRGHSGNTIYF
>TRBD2|-|TRBV7-9|TRBJ2-2
TGTGCCAGCAGCTCGAAGGGAGGGGAAGACACCGGGGAGCTGTTTTTT
CASSSKGGEDTGELFF
>TRBD2|few|TRBV7-2|TRBJ2-1
TGTGCCAGCAGCTTCGCTAGCGGAGCCTCCTACAATGAGCAGTTCTTC
CASSFASGASYNEQFF
>-|few|TRBV28|TRBJ1-1
TGTGCCAGCCTTCGGAACACTGAAGCTTTCTTT
CASLRNTEAFF
>TRBD1|-|TRBV5-8|TRBJ1-1
TGTGCCAGCAGCTTGGGGACAGGCTTGAACACTGAAGCTTTCTTT
CASSLGTGLNTEAFF
>-|-|TRBV19|TRBJ2-1
TGTGCCAGTATCCAGACTAGTTCAGGGAAGACTGAGCAGTTCTTC
CASIQTSSGKTEQFF
>TRBD1|once|TRBV20-1|TRBJ1-3
TGCAGTGCCAGTGCGACAGGGTCTAACACCATATATTTT
CSASATGSNTIYF
>-|-|TRBV19|TRBJ1-1
TGTGCCAGTAGTATCCCCCGAAGCCCTGCGAACACTGAAGCTTTCTTT
CASSIPRSPANTEAFF
>-|-|TRBV28|TRBJ1-4
TGTGCCAGCAGTCGCCTCCCCCTCGAAGAAGTTGGCCAGCTGTTTTTT
CASSRLPLEEVGQLFF
>-|once|TRBV6-5|TRBJ1-6
TGTGCCAGCAGTTACGGCGAGGGCTCACCCCTCCACTTT
CASSYGEGSPLHF
>-|few|TRBV3-1/TRBV3-2|TRBJ1-1
TGTGCCAGCAGCCAAGGAGGTCGCAGAAGTACTGAAGCTTTCTTT
CASSQGGRRSTEAFF
>TRBD1|-|TRBV19|TRBJ1-2
TGTGCCAGTAGTGCCGGGACAGGGGACTATGGCTACACCTTC
CASSAGTGDYGYTF
>TRBD1|-|TRBV29-1|TRBJ1-5
TGCAGCGTCTCTGGGGGGACAGGGTTCAATCAGCCCCAGCATTTT
CSVSGGTGFNQPQHF
>-|once|TRBV28|TRBJ1-1
TGTGCCAGCAGTGTAATTCTATCCGGCACTGAAGCTTTCTTT
CASSVILSGTEAFF
>TRBD1|-|TRBV7-9|TRBJ1-1
TGTGCCAGCAGTACAGGGGGCGGAGGTGCTGAAGCTTTCTTT
CASSTGGGGAEAFF
>-|-|TRBV12-3/TRBV12-4|TRBJ2-3
TGTGCCAGCAGTTTAAGTTTAGCAGATACGCAGTATTTT
CASSLSLADTQYF
>TRBD1|-|TRBV14|TRBJ1-1
TGTGCCAGCAGCCCTCCTGGGACAGCGAACACTGAAGCTTTCTTT
CASSPPGTANTEAFF
>-|-|TRBV11-3|TRBJ1-1
TGTGCCAGCAGCTTGCAGAAGAACACTGAAGCTTTCTTT
CASSLQKNTEAFF
>-|-|TRBV30|TRBJ1-2
TGTGCCTGGAGTCCGGGACAAAACAACTATGGCTACACCTTC
CAWSPGQNNYGYTF
>TRBD1|-|TRBV19|TRBJ1-5
TGTGCCAGTAGTATTACCACAGGGGGCTATCAGCCCCAGCATTTT
CASSITTGGYQPQHF
>-|few|TRBV12-3/TRBV12-4|TRBJ1-3
TGTGCCAGCAGCGGGACTCCTGGAAACACCATATATTTT
CASSGTPGNTIYF
>TRBD1|-|TRBV5-6|TRBJ2-3
TGTGCCAGCAGCCGGGGGACAGGGGAAGATACGCAGTATTTT
CASSRGTGEDTQYF
>-|-|TRBV25-1|TRBJ2-3
TGTGCCAGTGTCCGAACGGGAGCCAGCACAGATACGCAGTATTTT
CASVRTGASTDTQYF
>TRBD1|-|TRBV28|TRBJ1-1
TGTGCCAGCAGTCCGGGACAGACGAACACTGAAGCTTTCTTT
CASSPGQTNTEAFF
>TRBD1|-|TRBV27|TRBJ1-1
TGTGCCAGCCGTCTCCCAGGACAGGGAACTAACACTGAAGCTTTCTTT
CASRLPGQGTNTEAFF
>-|-|TRBV7-2|TRBJ1-5
TGTGCCAGCAGCACTACAGGGAGCGATCAGCCCCAGCATTTT
CASSTTGSDQPQHF
>-|-|TRBV5-4|TRBJ2-2
TGTGCCAGCAGCTTGAAGACAGGCCCAGCGAACACCGGGGAGCTGTTTTTT
CASSLKTGPANTGELFF
>TRBD2|-|TRBV6-5|TRBJ2-2
TGTGCCGCCAAGCGGGGGATGAACACCGGGGAGCTGTTTTTT
CAAKRGMNTGELFF
>-|-|TRBV29-1|TRBJ1-2
TGCAGCGTTCCACAGAACTATGGCTACACCTTC
CSVPQNYGYTF
>-|-|TRBV7-8|TRBJ1-5
TGTGCCAGCAGCACAGAGGGGGTGACAGGACGCAATCAGCCCCAGCATTTT
CASSTEGVTGRNQPQHF
>TRBD1|many|TRBV4-3|TRBJ1-2
TGCGCCAGCAGCCCTGGACAGGGGGTTGACTATGGCTACACCTTC
CASSPGQGVDYGYTF